The 32 T cell receptor beta chains listed next were all sequenced from one sample in a study of shared clonotypes between healthy human individuals. Clones were sequenced by immunoSEQ multiplex PCR, and TCRdb holds only the in-frame ones, with some missing. Among about a million clones listed, around 75% were seen once. Sequenced sample: memory CD4+ T cells sorted from blood. Subset reported: CD45RA-negative fraction. Receptors were obtained from a man aged 18 to 29 in good health.

This clone was detected only once. This chain joins TRBV7-9 and TRBJ2-3; D unresolved. The CDR3 sequence is 13 residues long. Germline values: CDR1 SEHNR, CDR2 FQNEAQ (reference sequence). Trimming took 0 bases from V and 2 from J, leaving 3 bases between them. CDR3 nucleotide sequence: TGTGCCAGCAGCTTAGCCTACACAGATACGCAGTATTTT. Encoded protein: CASSLAYTDTQYF. Based on the CDR3 plus reference TRBV7-9 and TRBJ2-3, the full variable domain is DTGVSQNPRHKITKRGQNVTFRCDPISEHNRLYWYRQTLGQGPEFLTYFQNEAQLEKSRLLSDRFSAERPKGSFSTLEIQRTEQGDSAMYLCASSLAYTDTQYFGPGTRLTVL.

Notes on this clone: Additional DNA sequences in this sample encode the identical CDR3. This chain connects TRBV18 to TRBJ2-5; D remains ambiguous. Germline V CDR1 and CDR2: KGHSH, LQKENI. Trimming cost V 6 bases and J 5 bases, with 16 bases left between them. There are 14 residues in the CDR3. DNA of the CDR3: TGTGCCAGCTCCCCAGGACGACCGGCGGAGACCCAGTACTTC. Translating it yields CASSPGRPAETQYF.

The rearrangement uses TRBV10-3 and TRBJ2-3, with TRBD2 identical over 7 bases. J gave up 0 bases and V 9 bases, and 6 bases lay outside the gene matches. CDR3 size: 14 residues. Germline V gene sequence: CDR1 ENHRY, CDR2 SYGVKD. The CDR3 sequence: CAMGRGGSTDTQYF. For the CDR3, the DNA is TGTGCCATGGGGAGGGGCGGGAGCACAGATACGCAGTATTTT.

This clone has a handful of counts. V usage is TRBV6-1 and J usage is TRBJ1-5, with D unresolved. The CDR3 runs to 15 residues. Per germline, CDR1 MNHNS and CDR2 SASEGT. V was clipped by 5 bases and J by 3 bases, with 14 bases between them. The CDR3 DNA is TGTGCCAGCAGTAACGGGAATAGCCCCAATCAGCCCCAGCATTTT. Its translation: CASSNGNSPNQPQHF.

By share, this clone counts as medium-sized. The chain employs TRBV2 and TRBJ1-6; 8 nucleotides line up with TRBD1. With V trimmed by 6 bases and J by 7 bases, 11 bases remained unmatched. This CDR3 is 16 amino acids long. The V gene's germline CDR1 is SNHLY and CDR2 FYNNEI. This chain's CDR3 is CASRAIQGVDNSPLHF. CDR3 in DNA: TGTGCCAGCAGAGCAATACAGGGGGTTGACAATTCACCCCTCCACTTT.

The chain is built from TRBV4-1 and TRBJ2-3, with 13 positions matching TRBD2. J lost 3 bases, V lost 2 bases, and 11 bases had no gene match. The CDR3 loop spans 19 amino acids. The germline CDR1 and CDR2 sequences are MGHRA and YSYEKL. The chain's CDR3 is CASSQPRLAGGSLTDTQYF. The CDR3 DNA is TGCGCCAGCAGCCAACCCCGACTAGCGGGGGGCAGTTTGACAGATACGCAGTATTTT.

V gene TRBV30 combines with J gene TRBJ2-5; 8 bases match TRBD2. The J call may not be correct, given that the DNA end is closer to TRBJ2-7. The V gene's germline CDR1 is GTSNPN and CDR2 SVGIG (reference sequence). The CDR3 loop spans 13 amino acids. CDR3 amino acids: CAWRNPGGYEQYF. Here the CDR3 DNA reads TGTGCCTGGAGAAACCCGGGGGGGTACGAGCAGTACTTC.

The chain is built from TRBV5-3 and TRBJ2-1, with 8 bases that match TRBD1. TRBV5-3 counts as an open reading frame of uncertain function. V shed 5 bases, J shed 5 bases, and the junction held 6 bases outside the gene matches. The CDR3 totals 14 residues. The CDR3 DNA sequence: TGTGCCAGAAGATATAAGGGACAGGACAATGAGCAGTTCTTC. Residues: CARRYKGQDNEQFF.

About this clone: The same CDR3 arises from other DNA sequences in this sample as well. The J gene is TRBJ2-2, the V gene TRBV12-5; 7 bases map to TRBD1. V gave up 2 bases and J gave up 6 bases; unmatched junction bases: 0. The CDR3 covers 13 residues. Germline CDR1 LGHNT, CDR2 FRNRAP. The CDR3 coding sequence is TGTGCTAGTGGTTTGACAGGGGCCGGGGAGCTGTTTTTT. Amino acids: CASGLTGAGELFF.

This clone was picked up a small number of times. CDR3 protein: CASSLAQGRGGETQYF. CDR3 coding DNA: TGTGCCAGCAGCTTAGCGCAAGGGCGGGGCGGAGAGACCCAGTACTTC. The chain combines TRBV7-2 with TRBJ2-5; D perhaps matches TRBD2 (6 bases). Germline-derived CDR1 and CDR2 are SGHTA and FQGNSA. Trimming stripped 0 bases from V and 4 bases from J, with 15 bases between. The CDR3 sequence is 16 residues long.

This chain links TRBV5-1 with TRBJ2-1; D gene uncertain. Germline CDR1 is SGHRS and CDR2 is YFSETQ. The CDR3 sequence is 12 residues long. V lost 3 bases to trimming and J lost 9 bases, with 10 bases between them. The CDR3 DNA is TGCGCCAGCAGCTCCACTTTTGGTGAGCAGTTCTTC. Translated, it gives CASSSTFGEQFF.

Only one count was recorded for this clone. The J gene is TRBJ2-1, the V gene TRBV7-3; D tentatively reads TRBD1 or TRBD2 (5 bases each). Germline CDR1 and CDR2: SGHTA and FQGTGA. The V gene lost 5 bases and the J gene lost 8 bases, with 10 bases spanning the gap. CDR3 length: 12 amino acids. CDR3 in amino acids: CASSNRGDEQFF. The CDR3, as DNA: TGTGCCAGCAGCAACCGAGGGGATGAGCAGTTCTTC.

The chain has TRBV2 and TRBJ2-4; TRBD2 might be the D (5 bases). This CDR3 contains 15 residues. In germline, CDR1 is SNHLY, CDR2 FYNNEI. Deletions cut 11 bases from V and 8 bases from J, with 25 bases between. The CDR3 DNA follows: TGTGCCCCCTATAGAGGCCTTTACCTCGGGGACATTCAGTACTTC. Residues: CAPYRGLYLGDIQYF.

This chain joins TRBV5-5 and TRBJ1-5, with a possible D match to TRBD1 (6 bases). The V gene lost 1 base and the J gene lost 4 bases, with 18 bases spanning the gap. The CDR3 is 17 residues long. Germline V CDR1 and CDR2: SGHKS, YYEKEE (reference sequence). The CDR3 nucleotides read TGTGCCAGCAGCTTGTCTTTGGGGGGGCTAGCAAATCAGCCCCAGCATTTT. Encoded protein: CASSLSLGGLANQPQHF.

The rearrangement joins TRBV5-6 to TRBJ1-2; 7 positions agree with TRBD1. Unmatched junction bases numbered 5, after V lost 0 bases and J lost 3 bases. CDR1 is SGHDT, CDR2 YYEEEE, per germline. The CDR3 covers 15 residues. DNA of the CDR3: TGTGCCAGCAGCTTGGCCTCCACAGGGGACTATGGCTACACCTTC. Protein sequence: CASSLASTGDYGYTF. Together with reference TRBV5-6 and TRBJ1-2, the CDR3 gives the full variable domain: DAGVTQSPTHLIKTRGQQVTLRCSPKSGHDTVSWYQQALGQGPQFIFQYYEEEERQRGNFPDRFSGHQFPNYSSELNVNALLLGDSALYLCASSLASTGDYGYTFGSGTRLTVV.

The genes are TRBV6-5 and TRBJ1-5; TRBD1 agrees at 8 bases. Germline assignment: CDR1 MNHEY and CDR2 SVGAGI. The ends lost 6 bases at V and 4 bases at J; junction bases unmatched: 8. The CDR3 sequence is 15 residues long. In DNA, the CDR3 is TGTGCCAGCAGCAGGGGAGGACAGGGAAATCAGCCCCAGCATTTT. It encodes CASSRGGQGNQPQHF.

This chain connects TRBV30 to TRBJ2-2, with unresolved D. Trimming stripped 0 bases from V and 1 base from J, with 9 bases between. The CDR3 totals 15 residues. Germline V gene lookup returns CDR1 GTSNPN and CDR2 SVGIG (reference sequence). The CDR3 here is CAWSVLGRNTGELFF. The DNA for the CDR3 is TGTGCCTGGAGTGTACTTGGAAGGAACACCGGGGAGCTGTTTTTT.

To note about this clone: This specimen includes other DNA sequences encoding the same CDR3. In DNA form, the CDR3 reads TGTGCCAGCAGCTTAGTATACAATGAGCAGTTCTTC. Its translation: CASSLVYNEQFF. V and J are TRBV7-2 and TRBJ2-1; D gene ambiguous. Trimming took 1 base from V and 4 from J, leaving 2 bases between them. The germline CDR1 and CDR2 sequences are SGHTA and FQGNSA. The CDR3 length is 12 residues.

The chain uses TRBV10-2 and TRBJ1-5; D might be TRBD1 (6 bases). Germline V gene sequence: CDR1 WSHSY, CDR2 SAAADI. Trimming removed 3 bases from V and 6 bases from J, with 15 bases in between. This CDR3 has 15 amino acids. CDR3 sequence reads: CASSDPSGGSQPQHF. The CDR3 DNA reads as TGCGCCAGCAGTGACCCTTCGGGGGGCAGTCAGCCCCAGCATTTT.

Comment on this clone: This same CDR3 is encoded by further DNA sequences in the sample. The chain couples TRBV5-1 to TRBJ2-7; the match to TRBD2 covers 7 bases. With V trimmed by 4 bases and J by 3 bases, 7 bases remained unmatched. CDR3 length equals 14 residues. Germline V lookup: CDR1 SGHRS, CDR2 YFSETQ. The CDR3 loop reads CASSLEGTIYEQYF. The CDR3 coding sequence is TGCGCCAGCAGCCTGGAGGGGACTATCTACGAGCAGTACTTC.

The chain combines TRBV6-5 with TRBJ1-3; maybe TRBD1 (6 bases). Germline V gene lookup returns CDR1 MNHEY and CDR2 SVGAGI. The CDR3 length is 12 residues. The germline V and J ends were trimmed by 7 bases and 6 bases, with 10 bases remaining between them. The CDR3 coding sequence is TGTGCCAGCAAAGACAGGTTAAACACCATATATTTT. It encodes CASKDRLNTIYF.

The J gene is TRBJ2-3, the V gene TRBV29-1; D possibly corresponds to TRBD2 (5 bases). The CDR3 contains 12 residues. The germline gives CDR1 SQVTM, CDR2 ANQGSEA. Trimming left V 2 bases short and J 9 bases short, with 12 bases between. CDR3 protein: CSVETRGRTQYF. The CDR3 nucleotides read TGCAGCGTTGAAACCCGAGGGCGGACGCAGTATTTT.

The chain links TRBV7-2 to TRBJ2-5; the D gene is possibly TRBD1 (6 bases). The V gene lost 2 bases and the J gene lost 0 bases, with 10 bases spanning the gap. The CDR3 length is 15 residues. CDR1 and CDR2 (germline): SGHTA, FQGNSA. The CDR3: CASSLWGHYQETQYF. As DNA, the CDR3 is TGTGCCAGCAGCTTATGGGGACACTACCAAGAGACCCAGTACTTC.

In its sample, this clone was seen a few times. V and J are TRBV27 and TRBJ1-1; 7 bases align to TRBD1. Germline-derived CDR1 and CDR2 are MNHEY and SMNVEV (reference sequence). The CDR3 has 14 residues. Losses at the gene ends were 4 bases for V and 1 base for J; bases not matched to a gene: 3. The CDR3 here is CASSSQGKNTEAFF. Written as DNA, the CDR3 is TGTGCCAGCAGTTCACAGGGGAAGAACACTGAAGCTTTCTTT.

V usage is TRBV11-2 and J usage is TRBJ2-3; 14 bases align to TRBD2. The CDR3 is 18 amino acids. From germline, CDR1 is SGHAT and CDR2 FQNNGV. V lost 5 bases, J lost 9 bases, and 16 bases stayed unmatched. CDR3: CASSRGTSGGPGSGTQYF. The CDR3 region has the DNA TGTGCCAGCAGCCGCGGGACTAGCGGGGGCCCTGGGTCGGGCACGCAGTATTTT.

This rearrangement joins TRBV6-1 to TRBJ2-7; weak D call: TRBD1 (6 bases). From germline, CDR1 is MNHNS and CDR2 SASEGT. This CDR3 region has 15 residues. The V end was cut by 1 base, the J end by 2 bases, with 12 bases between. This chain's CDR3 is CASSEVTGGPYEQYF. In nucleotides, the CDR3 is TGTGCCAGCAGTGAAGTGACAGGCGGTCCCTACGAGCAGTACTTC.

This rearrangement joins TRBV2 to TRBJ2-3; D is uncertain. Germline V gene sequence: CDR1 SNHLY, CDR2 FYNNEI. The CDR3 length is 16 residues. The V end lost 2 bases, the J end lost 2 bases, and 14 bases lay between the germline ends. The CDR3 DNA reads as TGTGCCAGCAGTGAACCCCTTCAGCGAACCACAGATACGCAGTATTTT. Translating it yields CASSEPLQRTTDTQYF. The whole variable domain, remainder taken from reference TRBV2 and TRBJ2-3, is EPEVTQTPSHQVTQMGQEVILRCVPISNHLYFYWYRQILGQKVEFLVSFYNNEISEKSEIFDDQFSVERPDGSNFTLKIRSTKLEDSAMYFCASSEPLQRTTDTQYFGPGTRLTVL.

The chain links TRBV7-2 to TRBJ2-7, with 7 bases identical to TRBD2. Unmatched junction bases numbered 9, after V lost 5 bases and J lost 2 bases. The CDR3 extends over 15 amino acids. CDR1 and CDR2 (germline): SGHTA, FQGNSA. Written as DNA, the CDR3 is TGTGCCAGCAGCCCACTCGCGGGAGTAGCCTACGAGCAGTACTTC. Its translation is CASSPLAGVAYEQYF. The entire variable domain, with the rest obtained from reference TRBV7-2 and TRBJ2-7, is as follows: GAGVSQSPSNKVTEKGKDVELRCDPISGHTALYWYRQSLGQGLEFLIYFQGNSAPDKSGLPSDRFSAERTGGSVSTLTIQRTQQEDSAVYLCASSPLAGVAYEQYFGPGTRLTVT.

The chain has TRBV10-1 and TRBJ2-3; unclear D gene. Germline loops: CDR1 WNHNN, CDR2 SYGVQD (reference sequence). The CDR3 is 14 amino acids. The germline V and J ends were trimmed by 3 bases and 2 bases, with 9 bases remaining between them. In DNA form, the CDR3 reads TGCGCCAGCAGTGACCCCGGGTTCACAGATACGCAGTATTTT. Protein: CASSDPGFTDTQYF.

V gene TRBV6-1 combines with J gene TRBJ2-2; 14 nucleotides match TRBD2. This CDR3 spans 17 amino acids. Looked up from germline, CDR1 is MNHNS and CDR2 is SASEGT. Unmatched junction bases numbered 12, after V lost 8 bases and J lost 7 bases. In DNA, the CDR3 is TGTGCCAGCTGTGCCGGACTAGCGGGAGGCCAGGACGGGGAGCTGTTTTTT. Protein product: CASCAGLAGGQDGELFF.

The chain has TRBV6-1 and TRBJ1-2; D not resolved. The V end was cut by 8 bases, the J end by 2 bases, with 15 bases between. Germline loops: CDR1 MNHNS, CDR2 SASEGT. The CDR3 consists of 14 residues. As DNA, the CDR3 is TGTGCCAGCCACCTTGATCTAACGAACTATGGCTACACCTTC. Amino acid sequence: CASHLDLTNYGYTF.

The CDR3 protein is CASNRGSSTEAFF. The CDR3 coding sequence is TGTGCCAGCAACAGGGGAAGTAGTACTGAAGCTTTCTTT. The chain couples TRBV5-6 to TRBJ1-1; 7 bases line up with TRBD1. This CDR3 spans 13 amino acids. With 6 bases clipped from V and 5 bases from J, the junction kept 7 bases outside the gene matches. Germline assignment: CDR1 SGHDT and CDR2 YYEEEE.